This note documents a single TCR beta chain sequence. The antigen remains unidentified. This sample is drawn from a study of vaccination and CD4 T cells after COVID-19. Cultured CD4+ T cell DNA was sequenced using the Oncomine TCR Beta short-read assay. Genomic DNA was drawn out of CD4+ T cells grown in culture. In TCRdb, the PCR reads were re-called with MiXCR into one record per CDR3 protein. The table lists under 9,500 distinct CDR3 sequences, 50% to 60% of them singletons, with roughly 18% in the top ten. Germline-derived CDR1 and CDR2 are MNHEY and SMNVEV (reference sequence). The ends lost 4 bases at V and 1 base at J; junction bases unmatched: 6. The CDR3 spans 15 residues. Treatment: approximately 9-day PBMC culture with coronavirus spike peptide pools or control peptides (ViraFEST assay). Cultures of PBMCs, two million per well, were set up with 9 to 10 IU/ml IL-2 and approximately 9.7 ug/ml peptide pools.

Sequenced material: CD4+ T cells from blood, cultured in vitro. The receptor comes from a human donor who had recovered from COVID-19. The chain is built from TRBV27 and TRBJ2-5, with TRBD1 identical over 7 bases. The DNA for the CDR3 is TGTGCCAGCAGTTCCCGACAGGGCCTCCAAGAGACCCAGTACTTC. This encodes CASSSRQGLQETQYF.